A single T cell receptor beta chain is shown here with its context. Its antigen is not known. HIV-negative, healthy adults without recent acute infections or vaccinations were the donors. The data stem from a study of shared clonotypes between healthy human individuals. Findings and limits, study-wide: Blood alone was sampled, and tissue repertoires likely differ.

V was clipped by 7 bases and J by 7 bases; unmatched bases: 11. In germline, CDR1 is SNHLY, CDR2 FYNNEI. CDR3 length equals 16 residues. On ten immunoSEQ deep assay plates, unsorted PBMC DNA was sequenced. Original methodology: Without quality scores, immunoSEQ junctional reads could not be filtered like full-length reads. This table comes from immunoSEQ multiplex PCR, and its TCRdb copy is limited to in-frame clones, with some not included. That table supplies the V and J calls and clone size; D and trimming were determined from the DNA. The data contain around 500,000 clones, around four fifths of them singletons.

Specimen: PBMCs. This rearrangement joins TRBV2 to TRBJ2-1; 12 bases line up with TRBD1. The receptor was derived from a woman in her thirties or forties in good health. Some clones in this sample may be carry-over from other donors' samples. CDR3 protein: CASMEGDRGLWNEQFF. The CDR3 nucleotides read TGTGCCAGCATGGAGGGGGACAGGGGGCTCTGGAATGAGCAGTTCTTC.